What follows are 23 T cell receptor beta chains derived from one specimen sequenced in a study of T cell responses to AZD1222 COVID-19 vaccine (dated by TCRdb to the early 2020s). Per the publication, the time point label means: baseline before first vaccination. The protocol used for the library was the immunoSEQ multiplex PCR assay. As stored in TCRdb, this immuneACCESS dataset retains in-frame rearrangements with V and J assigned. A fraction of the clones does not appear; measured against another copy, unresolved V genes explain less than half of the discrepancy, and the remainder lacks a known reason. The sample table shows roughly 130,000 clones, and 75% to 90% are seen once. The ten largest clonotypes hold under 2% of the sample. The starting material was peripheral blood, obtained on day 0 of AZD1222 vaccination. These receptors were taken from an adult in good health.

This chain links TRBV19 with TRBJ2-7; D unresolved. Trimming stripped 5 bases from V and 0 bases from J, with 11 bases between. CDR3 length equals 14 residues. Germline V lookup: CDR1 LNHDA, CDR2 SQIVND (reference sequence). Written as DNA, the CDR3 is TGTGCCAGTAGTTATCGGGCACTCTCCTACGAGCAGTACTTC. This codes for CASSYRALSYEQYF.

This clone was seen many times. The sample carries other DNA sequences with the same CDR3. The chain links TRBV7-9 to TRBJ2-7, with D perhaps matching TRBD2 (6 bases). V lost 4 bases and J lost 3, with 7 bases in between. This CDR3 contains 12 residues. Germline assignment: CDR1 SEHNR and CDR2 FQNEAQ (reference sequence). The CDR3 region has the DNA TGTGCCAGCAGCTCGGACTACTACGAGCAGTACTTC. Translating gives CASSSDYYEQYF.

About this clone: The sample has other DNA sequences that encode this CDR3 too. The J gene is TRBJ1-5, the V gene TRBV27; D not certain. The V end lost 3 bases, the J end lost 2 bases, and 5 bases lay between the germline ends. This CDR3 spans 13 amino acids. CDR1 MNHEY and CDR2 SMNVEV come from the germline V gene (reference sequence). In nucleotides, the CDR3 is TGTGCCAGCAGTTTTAGTGGCAATCAGCCCCAGCATTTT. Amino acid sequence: CASSFSGNQPQHF.

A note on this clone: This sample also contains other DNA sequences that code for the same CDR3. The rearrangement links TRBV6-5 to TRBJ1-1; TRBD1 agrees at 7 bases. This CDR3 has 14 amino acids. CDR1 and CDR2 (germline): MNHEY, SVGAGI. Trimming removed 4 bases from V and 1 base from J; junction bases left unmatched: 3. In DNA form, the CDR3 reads TGTGCCAGCAGTTCCCGGACAGGGAACACTGAAGCTTTCTTT. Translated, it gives CASSSRTGNTEAFF.

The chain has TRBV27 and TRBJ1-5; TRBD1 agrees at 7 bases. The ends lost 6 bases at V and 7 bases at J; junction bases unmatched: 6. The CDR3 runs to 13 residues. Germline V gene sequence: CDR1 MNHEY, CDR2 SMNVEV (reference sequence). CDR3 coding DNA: TGTGCCAGCAGCCAACAGGGGACGCAGCCCCAGCATTTT. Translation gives CASSQQGTQPQHF.

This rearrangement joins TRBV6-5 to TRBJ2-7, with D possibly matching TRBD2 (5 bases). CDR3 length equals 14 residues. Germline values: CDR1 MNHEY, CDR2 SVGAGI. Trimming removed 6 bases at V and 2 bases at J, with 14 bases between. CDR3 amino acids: CASSEGHGPYEQYF. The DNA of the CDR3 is TGTGCCAGCAGCGAGGGCCATGGACCCTACGAGCAGTACTTC.

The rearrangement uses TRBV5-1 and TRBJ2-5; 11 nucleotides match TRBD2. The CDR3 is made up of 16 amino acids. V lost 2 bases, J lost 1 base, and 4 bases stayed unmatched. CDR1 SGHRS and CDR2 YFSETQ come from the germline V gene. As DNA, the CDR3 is TGCGCCAGCAGCTTAGGCGGGACTAGCGGCCAAGAGACCCAGTACTTC. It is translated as CASSLGGTSGQETQYF.

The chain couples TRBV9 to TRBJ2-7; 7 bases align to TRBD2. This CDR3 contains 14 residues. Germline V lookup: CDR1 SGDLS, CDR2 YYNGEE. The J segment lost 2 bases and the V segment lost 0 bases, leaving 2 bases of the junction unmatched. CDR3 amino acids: CASSVGAGAYEQYF. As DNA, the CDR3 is TGTGCCAGCAGCGTAGGGGCGGGAGCCTACGAGCAGTACTTC.

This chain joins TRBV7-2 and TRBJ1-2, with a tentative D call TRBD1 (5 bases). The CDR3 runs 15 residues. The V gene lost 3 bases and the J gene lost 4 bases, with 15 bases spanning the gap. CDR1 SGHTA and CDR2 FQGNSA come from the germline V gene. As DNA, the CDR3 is TGTGCCAGCAGCTTCAGCAAGGGGAGAGGCTATGGCTACACCTTC. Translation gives CASSFSKGRGYGYTF.

CDR3 sequence: CASSISQASNTEAFF. CDR3 DNA: TGTGCCAGTAGTATTTCCCAGGCCTCGAACACTGAAGCTTTCTTT. This sequence joins TRBV19 and TRBJ1-1; D unresolved. V was cut by 3 bases and J by 1 base, with 12 bases left in between. The germline CDR1 and CDR2 sequences are LNHDA and SQIVND (reference sequence). The CDR3 contains 15 residues.

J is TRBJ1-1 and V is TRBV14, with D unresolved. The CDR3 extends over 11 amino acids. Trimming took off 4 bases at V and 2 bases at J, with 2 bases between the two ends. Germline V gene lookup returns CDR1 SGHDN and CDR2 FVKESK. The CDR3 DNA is TGTGCCAGCAGCCGAAACACTGAAGCTTTCTTT. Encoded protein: CASSRNTEAFF.

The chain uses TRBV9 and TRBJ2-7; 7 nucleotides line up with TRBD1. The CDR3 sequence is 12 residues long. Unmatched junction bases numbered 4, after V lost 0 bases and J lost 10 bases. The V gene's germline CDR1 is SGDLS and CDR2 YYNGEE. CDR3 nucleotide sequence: TGTGCCAGCAGCGTAGGACAGGGAGAACAGTACTTC. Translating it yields CASSVGQGEQYF.

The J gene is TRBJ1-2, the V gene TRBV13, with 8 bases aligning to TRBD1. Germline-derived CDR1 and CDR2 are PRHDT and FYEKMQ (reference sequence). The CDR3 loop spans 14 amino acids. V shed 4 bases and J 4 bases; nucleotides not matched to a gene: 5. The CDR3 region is CASSYSGGAYGYTF. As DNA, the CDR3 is TGTGCCAGCAGCTATTCAGGGGGCGCCTATGGCTACACCTTC.

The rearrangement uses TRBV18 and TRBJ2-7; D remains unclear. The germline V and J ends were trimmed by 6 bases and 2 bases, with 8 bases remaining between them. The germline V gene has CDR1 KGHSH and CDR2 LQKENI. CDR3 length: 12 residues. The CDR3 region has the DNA TGTGCCAGCTCTAGGACCCCCTACGAGCAGTACTTC. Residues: CASSRTPYEQYF.

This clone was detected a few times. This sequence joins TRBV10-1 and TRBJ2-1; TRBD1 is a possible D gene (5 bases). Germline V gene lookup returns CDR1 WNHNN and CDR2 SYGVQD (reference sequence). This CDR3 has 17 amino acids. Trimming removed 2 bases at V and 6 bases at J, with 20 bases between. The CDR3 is CASSETPGRAFLNEQFF. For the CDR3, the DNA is TGCGCCAGCAGTGAGACCCCAGGGCGCGCCTTTCTCAATGAGCAGTTCTTC.

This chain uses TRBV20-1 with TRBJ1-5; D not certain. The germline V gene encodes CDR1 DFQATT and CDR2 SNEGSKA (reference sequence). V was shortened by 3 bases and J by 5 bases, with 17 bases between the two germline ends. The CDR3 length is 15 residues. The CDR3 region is CSASLPAAVDQPQHF. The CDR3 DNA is TGCAGTGCTAGTTTACCTGCGGCGGTCGATCAGCCCCAGCATTTT.

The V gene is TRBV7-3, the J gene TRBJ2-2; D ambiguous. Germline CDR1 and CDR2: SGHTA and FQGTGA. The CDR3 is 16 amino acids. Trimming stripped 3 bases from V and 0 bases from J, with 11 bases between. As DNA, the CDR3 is TGTGCCAGCAGCTTGACGGATTTCGCGAACACCGGGGAGCTGTTTTTT. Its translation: CASSLTDFANTGELFF.

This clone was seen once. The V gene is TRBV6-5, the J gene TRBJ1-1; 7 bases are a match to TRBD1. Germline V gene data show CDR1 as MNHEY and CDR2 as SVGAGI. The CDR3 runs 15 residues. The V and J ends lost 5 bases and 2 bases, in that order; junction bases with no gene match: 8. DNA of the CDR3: TGTGCCAGCAGTAAACAGGGGACCGCTAACACTGAAGCTTTCTTT. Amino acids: CASSKQGTANTEAFF.

The CDR3 spells CATSARGRDYGYTF. The CDR3 nucleotides read TGTGCCACCAGTGCTAGGGGGCGCGACTATGGCTACACCTTC. The chain combines TRBV24-1 with TRBJ1-2; 7 nucleotides line up with TRBD1. Trimming removed 5 bases from V and 3 bases from J; junction bases left unmatched: 5. The length of the CDR3 is 14 residues. Germline loops: CDR1 KGHDR, CDR2 SFDVKD.

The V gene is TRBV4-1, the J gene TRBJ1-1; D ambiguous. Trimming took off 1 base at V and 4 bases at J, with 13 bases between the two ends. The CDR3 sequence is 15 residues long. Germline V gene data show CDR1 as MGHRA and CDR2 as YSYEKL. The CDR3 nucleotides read TGCGCCAGCAGCCAAGTCGGGAACCAGCCCACTGAAGCTTTCTTT. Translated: CASSQVGNQPTEAFF.

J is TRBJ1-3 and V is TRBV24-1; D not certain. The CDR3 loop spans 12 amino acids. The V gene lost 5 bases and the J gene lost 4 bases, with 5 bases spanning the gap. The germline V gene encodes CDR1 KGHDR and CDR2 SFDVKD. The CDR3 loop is CATSGTGNTIYF. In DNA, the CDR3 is TGTGCCACCAGTGGAACCGGAAACACCATATATTTT.

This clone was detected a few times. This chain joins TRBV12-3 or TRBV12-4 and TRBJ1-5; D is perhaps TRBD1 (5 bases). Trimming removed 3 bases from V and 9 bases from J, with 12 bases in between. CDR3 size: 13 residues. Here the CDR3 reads CASSFVRVGPQHF. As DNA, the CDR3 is TGTGCCAGCAGTTTCGTCAGGGTAGGGCCCCAGCATTTT.

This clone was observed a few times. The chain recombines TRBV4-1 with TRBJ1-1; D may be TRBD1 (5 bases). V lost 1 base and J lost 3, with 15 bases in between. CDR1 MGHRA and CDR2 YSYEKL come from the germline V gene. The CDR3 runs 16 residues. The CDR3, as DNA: TGCGCCAGCAGCCAAGGCATGAGGAGAGGGGACACTGAAGCTTTCTTT. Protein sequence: CASSQGMRRGDTEAFF.